This TCR beta chain was observed in a study of T-cell reconstitution after alpha-beta-depleted transplantation in children. Study-wide results and caveats: After transplant, at about two months, alpha-beta T cells were reportedly derived from several hundred expanded graft clones. Surviving recipient T cells and thymic progenitors underlay high day-60 TCRbeta diversity in some patients.

Preparing the TCRbeta library involved the use of unique molecular identifiers. A single record per CDR3 protein comes from TCRdb applying MiXCR to the PCR reads. The sample has some 290,000 distinct CDR3 sequences, approximately 23% seen once; the top ten hold 11%. To note about this clonotype: Its antigen is undetermined.

This CDR3 has 15 amino acids. The V gene lost 6 bases and the J gene lost 3 bases, with 18 bases spanning the gap. Germline V gene data show CDR1 as DFQATT and CDR2 as SNEGSKA (reference sequence). Specimen: PBMCs, mostly from graft donor cells, collected 180 days after TCRalphabeta/CD19-depleted stem cell transplant. The clonotype originates from a male patient younger than 18 who had a stem cell transplant for acute lymphoblastic leukemia, so the T cells may come from the graft donor. The chain links TRBV20-1 to TRBJ2-4; D is perhaps TRBD2 (6 bases). The CDR3, as DNA: TGCAGTGCGCTGGTAGCGGCCGTGGTCAAAAACATTCAGTACTTC. Translating it yields CSALVAAVVKNIQYF.